This passage covers 8 T cell receptor beta chains from one sample sequenced in a study of cytomegalovirus exposure and HLA in healthy donors (dated by TCRdb to about 2017). The library was prepared using the immunoSEQ multiplex PCR assay. A mixture of 60 forward primers for TCR Vbeta segments and 13 reverse primers for TCR Jbeta segments was used in the multiplex PCR. What TCRdb holds here is the immuneACCESS table cut down to in-frame rearrangements. Part of the clones is not present; checked against another copy, under half of the missing clones reflect an unresolved V gene, and the others are unexplained. This sample has about 250,000 clones in its table, and around two thirds of those were observed once. Of the sample, around 2.3% falls within the top ten clones. The sample was PBMCs. The receptors originated from a female donor in good health and CMV-seronegative.

The chain carries TRBV6-5 and TRBJ2-7; 8 bases fit TRBD2. V lost 0 bases and J lost 2; bases outside the gene matches: 3. The CDR3 length is 15 residues. Germline lookup yields CDR1 MNHEY and CDR2 SVGAGI. CDR3 sequence reads: CASSYSVAGPYEQYF. For the CDR3, the DNA is TGTGCCAGCAGTTACTCGGTAGCGGGGCCCTACGAGCAGTACTTC.

The J gene is TRBJ2-1, the V gene TRBV11-2; 9 bases are shared with TRBD2. Germline V CDR1 and CDR2: SGHAT, FQNNGV. The CDR3 runs 16 residues. The junction had 10 bases not matched to a gene; V was cut back by 2 bases and J by 8 bases. CDR3 DNA: TGTGCCAGCAGCTTAATGCGGCTAGCGGGATGGGATGAGCAGTTCTTC. Translated: CASSLMRLAGWDEQFF.

J is TRBJ2-3 and V is TRBV7-9; TRBD2 is a possible D gene (6 bases). Trimming removed 5 bases from V and 6 bases from J, with 9 bases in between. Germline CDR1 is SEHNR and CDR2 is FQNEAQ (reference sequence). The CDR3 loop spans 12 amino acids. CDR3 sequence (DNA): TGTGCCAGCAGCCGGGACTGGGATACGCAGTATTTT. This codes for CASSRDWDTQYF.

V usage is TRBV7-8 and J usage is TRBJ2-3, with TRBD1 identical over 9 bases. Germline CDR1 and CDR2: SGHVS and FQNEAQ. The CDR3 sequence is 15 residues long. With 2 bases clipped from V and 3 bases from J, the junction kept 3 bases outside the gene matches. CDR3 in amino acids: CASSLWTGATDTQYF. The CDR3 coding sequence is TGTGCCAGCAGCTTATGGACAGGGGCGACAGATACGCAGTATTTT.

The chain links TRBV27 to TRBJ2-3; D uncertain. Germline V CDR1 and CDR2: MNHEY, SMNVEV (reference sequence). The CDR3 sequence is 11 residues long. V lost 2 bases, J lost 5 bases, and 2 bases lay in between. Here the CDR3 DNA reads TGTGCCAGCAGTTTACGAGATACGCAGTATTTT. Translation: CASSLRDTQYF.

This chain uses TRBV6-1 with TRBJ2-7, with 12 bases that match TRBD2. With V trimmed by 4 bases and J by 3 bases, 4 bases remained unmatched. Germline CDR1 MNHNS, CDR2 SASEGT. This CDR3 is 15 amino acids long. The CDR3 sequence is CASSAPGLAGYEQYF. For the CDR3, the DNA is TGTGCCAGCAGTGCACCGGGACTAGCGGGCTACGAGCAGTACTTC.

This rearrangement joins TRBV27 to TRBJ2-7, with TRBD2 matching over 7 bases. V was pared by 8 bases and J by 0 bases, with 13 bases of the junction left unmatched. Germline values: CDR1 MNHEY, CDR2 SMNVEV (reference sequence). The CDR3 totals 16 residues. CDR3: CASRTGGGRSSYEQYF. CDR3 DNA sequence: TGTGCCAGCCGTACCGGAGGCGGGAGAAGCTCCTACGAGCAGTACTTC.

Here the CDR3 DNA reads TGCGCCAGCAGCCAGGAGCACCGACAGGCGAATCCCTACGAGCAGTACTTC. It encodes CASSQEHRQANPYEQYF. The chain has TRBV4-1 and TRBJ2-7; D might be TRBD1 (6 bases). The CDR3 is 17 residues long. The V end lost 3 bases, the J end lost 2 bases, and 20 bases lay between the germline ends. Germline V gene sequence: CDR1 MGHRA, CDR2 YSYEKL.